These 7 T cell receptor beta chains originate from one sample sequenced in a study of T cell responses to AZD1222 COVID-19 vaccine. Profiling relied on immunoSEQ multiplex PCR, and the TCRdb table lists in-frame clones only, not all of them. The sample holds 110,000 or so clones, approximately 90% seen once. The sample was peripheral blood, taken 28 days after the second AZD1222 dose. The receptors were sampled from an adult who received the AZD1222 COVID-19 vaccine.

The V gene is TRBV7-2, the J gene TRBJ2-2; no clear D gene. Germline V CDR1 and CDR2: SGHTA, FQGNSA. There are 14 residues in the CDR3. The V end lost 7 bases, the J end lost 4 bases, and 13 bases lay between the germline ends. CDR3 protein: CASKKSRSTGELFF. The CDR3 bases are TGTGCCAGCAAGAAAAGCAGAAGCACCGGGGAGCTGTTTTTT.

The chain has TRBV10-3 and TRBJ1-2, with 12 bases aligning to TRBD1. Trimming cost V 2 bases and J 5 bases; bases outside gene matches: 3. This CDR3 is 15 amino acids long. Germline V gene sequence: CDR1 ENHRY, CDR2 SYGVKD. The CDR3 loop reads CAISEGTGGYYGYTF. The CDR3 DNA is TGTGCCATCAGTGAGGGGACAGGGGGCTATTATGGCTACACCTTC.

The V call is TRBV3-1 (or the pseudogene TRBV3-2), the J call TRBJ1-1; 8 bases fit TRBD1. The CDR3 extends over 14 amino acids. The V segment lost 4 bases and the J segment 1 base; nucleotides outside the gene matches: 2. Germline loops: CDR1 LGHDT, CDR2 YNNKEL (reference sequence). As DNA, the CDR3 is TGTGCCAGCAGCCCCGGACAGGGGAACACTGAAGCTTTCTTT. Translating it yields CASSPGQGNTEAFF.

The chain is built from TRBV7-9 and TRBJ1-1, with no clear D. The germline CDR1 and CDR2 sequences are SEHNR and FQNEAQ (reference sequence). There are 16 residues in the CDR3. Trimming pared 1 base from V and 4 bases from J, leaving 16 bases between. CDR3 residues: CASSLVLGGPGTEAFF. The CDR3 DNA follows: TGTGCCAGCAGCTTAGTGTTAGGAGGGCCGGGCACTGAAGCTTTCTTT.

The chain uses TRBV19 and TRBJ1-5; no clear D. This CDR3 has 13 residues. Germline CDR1 is LNHDA and CDR2 is SQIVND (reference sequence). V lost 7 bases and J 4 bases, leaving 11 bases between the germline ends. The CDR3 region is CASNSGGNQPQHF. The CDR3, as DNA: TGTGCCAGTAATTCTGGCGGGAATCAGCCCCAGCATTTT.

The table lists this clone with a few counts. Germline and junction disagree at one end, which may indicate a read error. Distinct nucleotide sequences in the sample also encode this CDR3. The chain carries TRBV7-2 and TRBJ2-7, with 10 nucleotides matching TRBD2. The CDR3 is 14 residues long. CDR1 and CDR2 (germline): SGHTA, FQGNSA. The CDR3 DNA follows: TGTGCCAGCAGTTTAGCGGGGGGCCCCTACGAGCAGTACTTC. It yields the protein CASSLAGGPYEQYF. Based on the CDR3 plus reference TRBV7-2 and TRBJ2-7, the full variable domain is GAGVSQSPSNKVTEKGKDVELRCDPISGHTALYWYRQSLGQGLEFLIYFQGNSAPDKSGLPSDRFSAERTGGSVSTLTIQRTQQEDSAVYLCASSLAGGPYEQYFGPGTRLTVT.

The chain carries TRBV7-2 and TRBJ2-3; D not resolved. V was cut by 4 bases and J by 2 bases, with 13 bases left in between. The germline V gene encodes CDR1 SGHTA and CDR2 FQGNSA. The CDR3 consists of 15 residues. The CDR3 loop is CASSSPGGFTDTQYF. In nucleotides, the CDR3 is TGTGCCAGCAGCTCTCCTGGCGGCTTCACAGATACGCAGTATTTT.